Detailed here is one TCR beta chain. Germline assignment: CDR1 MDHEN and CDR2 SYDVKM. V gave up 2 bases and J gave up 3 bases; unmatched junction bases: 12. The CDR3 has 18 amino acids. Clones were read by immunoSEQ multiplex PCR, and TCRdb kept only the in-frame ones, dropping some. The table records 100,000 to 150,000 clones, roughly 92% of them present only once. The sample originates from a study of control samples from healthy donors and cancer patients. The TCR was taken from a woman aged 18-30 years in good health. Sequences were obtained from blood. V and J are TRBV28 and TRBJ2-3, with 9 bases lining up with TRBD1. The CDR3 nucleotides read TGTGCCAGCAGTTTAGAGGGGGACAGGGATGCGGGGACAGATACGCAGTATTTT. Translated: CASSLEGDRDAGTDTQYF.